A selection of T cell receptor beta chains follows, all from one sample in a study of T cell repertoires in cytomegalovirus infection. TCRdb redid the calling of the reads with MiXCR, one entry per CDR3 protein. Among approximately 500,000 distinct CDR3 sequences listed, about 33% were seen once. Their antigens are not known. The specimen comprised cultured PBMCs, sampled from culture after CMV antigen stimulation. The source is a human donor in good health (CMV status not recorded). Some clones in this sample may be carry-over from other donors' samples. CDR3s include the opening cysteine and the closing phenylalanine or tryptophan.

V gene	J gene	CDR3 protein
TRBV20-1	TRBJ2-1	CSASNPQSSYNEQFF
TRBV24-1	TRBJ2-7	CATSEGDSAHFF
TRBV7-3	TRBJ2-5	CASSRGEMETQYF
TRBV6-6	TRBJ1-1	CASSGDRGGHTEAFF
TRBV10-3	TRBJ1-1	CAISENLVSSAFF
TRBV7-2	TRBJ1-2	CASTPPGGRGYTF
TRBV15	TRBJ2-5	CATRGTFQETQYF
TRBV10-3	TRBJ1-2	CAISETGQGDGYTF
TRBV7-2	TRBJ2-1	CASSSTSGRAYNEQFF
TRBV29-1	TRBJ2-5	CSTEVAGVETQYF
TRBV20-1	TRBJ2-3	CSADPTSGGSDTQYF
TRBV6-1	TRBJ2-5	CASSWTGGQETQYF
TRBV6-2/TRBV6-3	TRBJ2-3	CASSVFSGRSSDTQYF
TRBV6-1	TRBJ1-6	CASSYVGGRNSPLHF
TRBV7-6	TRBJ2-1	CASSSRAYNEQFF
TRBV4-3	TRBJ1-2	CASSQDDRVGGYTF
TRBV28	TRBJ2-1	CASSWGLAYNEQFF
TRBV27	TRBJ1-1	CASSLGGLSTEAFF
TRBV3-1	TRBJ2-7	CASSQGGGSPTYEQYF
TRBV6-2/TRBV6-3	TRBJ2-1	CASRFLAGNVNEQFF
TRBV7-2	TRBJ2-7	CASSLEARGLYEQYF
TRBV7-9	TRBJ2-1	CASSPRLPADEQFF
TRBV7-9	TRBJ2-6	CASSLASVRGRSGANVLTF
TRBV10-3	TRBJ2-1	CAISEPSGQFF
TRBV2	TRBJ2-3	CASPRGTSGRDTQYF
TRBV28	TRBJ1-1	CASSSQYSVAGTEAFF
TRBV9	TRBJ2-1	CASSPPGGFGEQFF
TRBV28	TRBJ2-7	CAAGDRSYEQYF
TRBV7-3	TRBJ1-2	CASSLEPGGLYGYTF
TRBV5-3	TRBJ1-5	CASSLTPHSDQPQHF
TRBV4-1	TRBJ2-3	CASSQGNRGRIDTQYF
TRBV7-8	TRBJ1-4	CASSLLLDREKLFF
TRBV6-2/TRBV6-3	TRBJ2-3	CASSYSGPTTDTQYF
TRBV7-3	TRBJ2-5	CASSSRPAGETQYF
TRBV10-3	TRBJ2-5	CATSWEAGTQYF
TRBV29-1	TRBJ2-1	CSVTASSTELGFF
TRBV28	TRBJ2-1	CASSLGGLAYNEQFF
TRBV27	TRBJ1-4	CASSLQGYNEKLFF
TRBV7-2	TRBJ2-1	CASSTLGGSYNEQFF
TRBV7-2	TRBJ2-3	CASSLGVGILAISTDTQYF
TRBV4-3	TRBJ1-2	CASSQDPRTGGGYTF
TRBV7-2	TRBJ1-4	CASSFKWTGREEKLFF
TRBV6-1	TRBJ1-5	CASSYRASNQPQHF
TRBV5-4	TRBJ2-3	CASSRSIQGYRTDTQYF
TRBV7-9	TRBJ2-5	CASLRSGQGQETQYF
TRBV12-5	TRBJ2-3	CASGLGLQGGPDTQCF
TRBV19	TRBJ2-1	CASSVSRAKGGHEQFF
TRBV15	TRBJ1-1	CATNPRADQFEAFF
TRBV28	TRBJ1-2	CASSFLDRKNYGYTF
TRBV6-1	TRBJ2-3	CASSSHAGTSIDTQYF
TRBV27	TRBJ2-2	CASTAGLAIGELFF
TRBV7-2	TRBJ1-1	CASSFMGGGTEAFF
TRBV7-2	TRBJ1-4	CASSLAGSGEKLFF
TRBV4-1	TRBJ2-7	CASSQTSGRLNEQYF